This entry lists 25 T cell receptor beta chains sequenced from one sample in a study of T cell responses to AZD1222 COVID-19 vaccine. The method was immunoSEQ multiplex PCR; TCRdb's version includes in-frame clones alone and lacks a portion of them. The sample yields about 160,000 clones, around nine tenths seen once. This sample comprised peripheral blood, obtained 28 days after the second AZD1222 dose. The receptors shown here come from an adult who received the AZD1222 COVID-19 vaccine.

About this clone: The sample carries other DNA sequences with the same CDR3. This sequence joins TRBV19 and TRBJ1-5, with D tentatively TRBD1 (5 bases). This CDR3 spans 13 amino acids. Trimming stripped 0 bases from V and 5 bases from J, with 5 bases between. CDR1 and CDR2 (germline): LNHDA, SQIVND (reference sequence). The CDR3 bases are TGTGCCAGTAGTATAGACAGGGATCAGCCCCAGCATTTT. As protein: CASSIDRDQPQHF. Using reference TRBV19 and TRBJ1-5 for the parts outside the CDR3, the full variable domain is DGGITQSPKYLFRKEGQNVTLSCEQNLNHDAMYWYRQDPGQGLRLIYYSQIVNDFQKGDIAEGYSVSREKKESFPLTVTSAQKNPTAFYLCASSIDRDQPQHFGDGTRLSIL.

V usage is TRBV18 and J usage is TRBJ2-7; D is possibly TRBD2 (6 bases). The CDR3 spans 12 residues. V was shortened by 3 bases and J by 7 bases, with 10 bases between the two germline ends. Germline V gene sequence: CDR1 KGHSH, CDR2 LQKENI. The CDR3 DNA follows: TGTGCCAGCTCACCTGGAGGGGCTGAGCAGTACTTC. It yields the protein CASSPGGAEQYF. The complete variable domain, with remaining parts taken from reference TRBV18 and TRBJ2-7, reads NAGVMQNPRHLVRRRGQEARLRCSPMKGHSHVYWYRQLPEEGLKFMVYLQKENIIDESGMPKERFSAEFPKEGPSILRIQQVVRGDSAAYFCASSPGGAEQYFGPGTRLTVT.

The rearrangement links TRBV7-9 to TRBJ1-4; no firm D call. V was pared by 3 bases and J by 5 bases, with 16 bases between. Germline CDR1 and CDR2: SEHNR and FQNEAQ (reference sequence). This CDR3 has 16 residues. CDR3 in amino acids: CASSFGAGALNEKLFF. In DNA, the CDR3 is TGTGCCAGCAGCTTTGGCGCCGGAGCCTTGAATGAAAAACTGTTTTTT.

The CDR3 protein is CASNGDTQYF. The CDR3, as DNA: TGCGCCAGCAACGGAGATACGCAGTATTTT. The genes are TRBV23-1 and TRBJ2-3; no firm D call. TRBV23-1 is an ORF, with its function uncertain. Trimming took off 7 bases at V and 5 bases at J, with 4 bases between the two ends. This CDR3 is 10 amino acids long.

The chain recombines TRBV7-9 with TRBJ1-1; D is possibly TRBD1 (6 bases). Germline CDR1 and CDR2: SEHNR and FQNEAQ (reference sequence). V lost 5 bases and J lost 7, with 14 bases in between. This CDR3 region has 13 residues. The CDR3 DNA is TGTGCCAGCAGCAGTACAGGGACGGGTGAAGCTTTCTTT. Its translation is CASSSTGTGEAFF.

V usage is TRBV11-1 and J usage is TRBJ2-7; a possible D gene is TRBD1 (6 bases). The CDR3 is 13 residues long. Germline assignment: CDR1 SGHAT and CDR2 FQDESV (reference sequence). Trimming stripped 4 bases from V and 1 base from J, with 8 bases between. The CDR3 nucleotides are TGTGCCAGCAGCTCAGGACAGTCCTACGAGCAGTACTTC. This sequence encodes CASSSGQSYEQYF.

This clone was seen more than once but under ten times. This chain joins TRBV3-1 (or the pseudogene TRBV3-2) and TRBJ1-3; 11 bases are a match to TRBD1. V shed 4 bases and J 6 bases; nucleotides not matched to a gene: 5. This CDR3 contains 15 residues. Per germline, CDR1 LGHDT and CDR2 YNNKEL (reference sequence). The CDR3 spells CASSRTDRGLNTIYF. CDR3 bases: TGTGCCAGCAGCCGGACGGACAGGGGGCTAAACACCATATATTTT.

The rearrangement joins TRBV5-6 to TRBJ2-7, with 11 bases identical to TRBD2. J lost 0 bases, V lost 0 bases, and 2 bases had no gene match. Germline V gene lookup returns CDR1 SGHDT and CDR2 YYEEEE. This CDR3 spans 16 amino acids. The CDR3 sequence: CASSLGLAGSSYEQYF. Here the CDR3 DNA reads TGTGCCAGCAGCTTGGGACTAGCGGGAAGCTCCTACGAGCAGTACTTC.

This clone was picked up one time. V and J are TRBV29-1 and TRBJ2-2; D might be TRBD1 (6 bases). V was cut by 7 bases and J by 0 bases, with 9 bases left in between. The CDR3 runs 13 residues. Germline V gene lookup returns CDR1 SQVTM and CDR2 ANQGSEA. The CDR3 protein is CSAGAPNTGELFF. CDR3 DNA: TGCAGCGCAGGGGCCCCGAACACCGGGGAGCTGTTTTTT.

This chain connects TRBV19 to TRBJ1-2, with 12 positions matching TRBD1. The CDR3 consists of 17 residues. Germline loops: CDR1 LNHDA, CDR2 SQIVND (reference sequence). V lost 2 bases to trimming and J lost 8 bases; unmatched junction nucleotides: 12. The CDR3 spells CASSIRRGTGGARGYTF. The CDR3 DNA follows: TGTGCCAGTAGTATAAGACGGGGGACAGGGGGCGCGCGGGGCTACACCTTC. The whole variable domain, remainder taken from reference TRBV19 and TRBJ1-2, is DGGITQSPKYLFRKEGQNVTLSCEQNLNHDAMYWYRQDPGQGLRLIYYSQIVNDFQKGDIAEGYSVSREKKESFPLTVTSAQKNPTAFYLCASSIRRGTGGARGYTFGSGTRLTVV.

The rearrangement links TRBV6-5 to TRBJ1-2; 10 bases map to TRBD1. The CDR3 contains 15 residues. Germline CDR1 and CDR2: MNHEY and SVGAGI. V lost 4 bases, J lost 3 bases, and 5 bases stayed unmatched. The CDR3 reads CASSLSGTGDYGYTF. The CDR3 DNA reads TGTGCCAGCAGTTTATCCGGGACAGGGGACTATGGCTACACCTTC.

The J gene is TRBJ1-2, the V gene TRBV27; tentatively, D is TRBD1 (6 bases). The CDR3 totals 15 residues. CDR1 is MNHEY, CDR2 SMNVEV, per germline (reference sequence). With 6 bases removed from V and 0 bases from J, the gap between germline ends came to 14 bases. For the CDR3, the DNA is TGTGCCAGCAGCCCGAGGGGGTCAGCTAACTATGGCTACACCTTC. Its translation: CASSPRGSANYGYTF.

The chain employs TRBV2 and TRBJ2-3; TRBD2 is a possible D gene (5 bases). V gave up 7 bases and J gave up 5 bases, with 13 bases separating them. CDR1 and CDR2 from the germline V gene are SNHLY and FYNNEI. This CDR3 region has 13 residues. CDR3 amino acids: CASNQIGVDTQYF. The CDR3 DNA reads TGTGCCAGCAACCAAATCGGGGTAGATACGCAGTATTTT.

This chain joins TRBV11-2 and TRBJ1-2; TRBD1 might be the D (5 bases). The CDR3 length is 14 residues. Germline-derived CDR1 and CDR2 are SGHAT and FQNNGV. V lost 6 bases and J lost 3, with 14 bases in between. As DNA, the CDR3 is TGTGCCAGCAGGCCTCAGGGAAAAGACTATGGCTACACCTTC. Encoded protein: CASRPQGKDYGYTF.

The chain carries TRBV21-1 and TRBJ2-5; no check of the table's D call, TRBD2, against the DNA was made. TRBV21-1 is flagged as a pseudogene. The CDR3 is 14 residues long. CDR3 residues: CASSNHEYQETQYF. As DNA, the CDR3 is TGTGCCAGCAGCAATCATGAGTACCAAGAGACCCAGTACTTC.

The rearrangement joins TRBV10-3 to TRBJ2-3; 8 bases map to TRBD2. V lost 10 bases to trimming and J lost 8 bases; unmatched junction nucleotides: 11. The CDR3 totals 13 residues. The germline V gene has CDR1 ENHRY and CDR2 SYGVKD. The CDR3 region is CATGTRVDSTQYF. The CDR3 DNA is TGTGCCACCGGGACTAGAGTAGATAGTACGCAGTATTTT.

The chain couples TRBV5-6 to TRBJ2-2, with 7 bases matching TRBD2. Germline values: CDR1 SGHDT, CDR2 YYEEEE. This CDR3 is 15 amino acids long. The trim removed 3 bases at V and 1 base at J, leaving 3 bases unmatched. The DNA of the CDR3 is TGTGCCAGCAGCTCTAGCGGAGTGAACACCGGGGAGCTGTTTTTT. It translates to CASSSSGVNTGELFF. The full variable domain, in which reference TRBV5-6 and TRBJ2-2 provide the parts outside the CDR3, is DAGVTQSPTHLIKTRGQQVTLRCSPKSGHDTVSWYQQALGQGPQFIFQYYEEEERQRGNFPDRFSGHQFPNYSSELNVNALLLGDSALYLCASSSSGVNTGELFFGEGSRLTVL.

V is TRBV5-1 and J is TRBJ2-7, with a weak D call TRBD1 (5 bases). Trimming stripped 0 bases from V and 2 bases from J, with 12 bases between. This CDR3 contains 15 residues. Germline V lookup: CDR1 SGHRS, CDR2 YFSETQ. The CDR3 here is CASSLESGPAYEQYF. In nucleotides, the CDR3 is TGCGCCAGCAGCTTGGAGTCAGGGCCAGCCTACGAGCAGTACTTC.

The rearrangement joins TRBV2 to TRBJ2-7, with D perhaps matching TRBD2 (7 bases). The CDR3 is 15 amino acids. The ends were cut back, 2 bases at V and 4 bases at J, with 15 bases in the middle. CDR1 SNHLY and CDR2 FYNNEI come from the germline V gene. The CDR3 sequence is CASSESHRGAYEQYF. In DNA form, the CDR3 reads TGTGCCAGCAGTGAAAGTCACCGGGGGGCTTACGAGCAGTACTTC.

The chain combines TRBV7-9 with TRBJ1-4; 8 nucleotides agree with TRBD1. V shed 5 bases, J shed 7 bases, and the junction held 9 bases outside the gene matches. The CDR3 consists of 15 residues. Germline CDR1 reads SEHNR; CDR2 reads FQNEAQ (reference sequence). The CDR3 loop is CASSPQQGAAEKLFF. The CDR3 region has the DNA TGTGCCAGCAGCCCTCAGCAGGGGGCGGCTGAAAAACTGTTTTTT.

The chain recombines TRBV27 with TRBJ2-1, with 9 bases aligning to TRBD2. Germline assignment: CDR1 MNHEY and CDR2 SMNVEV (reference sequence). V shed 3 bases and J 8 bases; nucleotides not matched to a gene: 8. The CDR3 length is 15 residues. The CDR3 DNA follows: TGTGCCAGCAGTTTCATAGCGGGAGATTTTGATGAGCAGTTCTTC. Protein product: CASSFIAGDFDEQFF.

The rearrangement uses TRBV7-9 and TRBJ2-7; a possible D gene is TRBD2 (6 bases). V lost 1 base, J lost 5 bases, and 15 bases lay in between. Germline V gene data show CDR1 as SEHNR and CDR2 as FQNEAQ (reference sequence). The CDR3 extends over 15 amino acids. As DNA, the CDR3 is TGTGCCAGCAGCTTAGGTCGGGGGTCGACCCACGAGCAGTACTTC. Amino acid sequence: CASSLGRGSTHEQYF.

The chain uses TRBV29-1 and TRBJ2-1; the D gene is possibly TRBD2 (5 bases). V was clipped by 4 bases and J by 6 bases, with 16 bases between them. Looked up from germline, CDR1 is SQVTM and CDR2 is ANQGSEA. This CDR3 has 14 amino acids. CDR3 loop: CSVVRGIGPNEQFF. In nucleotides, the CDR3 is TGCAGCGTTGTAAGAGGGATCGGGCCCAATGAGCAGTTCTTC.

This chain joins TRBV30 and TRBJ1-3, with unresolved D. This CDR3 spans 16 amino acids. The germline V and J ends were trimmed by 2 bases and 0 bases, with 14 bases remaining between them. Germline V gives CDR1 GTSNPN, CDR2 SVGIG (reference sequence). In DNA, the CDR3 is TGTGCCTGGAGTAACAAGAAGGCCCGCTCTGGAAACACCATATATTTT. Encoded protein: CAWSNKKARSGNTIYF. Based on the CDR3 plus reference TRBV30 and TRBJ1-3, the full variable domain is SQTIHQWPATLVQPVGSPLSLECTVEGTSNPNLYWYRQAAGRGLQLLFYSVGIGQISSEVPQNLSASRPQDRQFILSSKKLLLSDSGFYLCAWSNKKARSGNTIYFGEGSWLTVV.

The V gene is TRBV15, the J gene TRBJ1-1; tentatively, D is TRBD1 (5 bases). Trimming stripped 1 base from V and 7 bases from J, with 13 bases between. Germline CDR1 reads LNHNV; CDR2 reads YYDKDF (reference sequence). The CDR3 is 14 residues long. CDR3 loop: CATSRVSDSREAFF. Written as DNA, the CDR3 is TGTGCCACCAGCAGAGTTAGTGACAGCCGTGAAGCTTTCTTT.